This is a list of T cell receptor beta chains from one sample in a study of blood T cell repertoires in COVID-19. TCRdb's table, derived via immunoSEQ multiplex PCR, lists solely in-frame clones and lacks some. This sample yields approximately 85,000 clones, of which 70% to 90% are seen a single time; around a quarter belongs to the top ten. Sequencing used peripheral blood. The source of these receptors is a man aged 45-65 years with active or convalescent COVID-19. CDR3s include the opening cysteine and the closing phenylalanine or tryptophan. Each record gives: J gene, D gene, clone size, V gene, CDR3 DNA, CDR3 protein. D genes are given only for firm matches. Clone size, where shown, is once, few, many, or a class for clones that have expanded.

>TRBJ1-1|NA|NA|TRBV20-1
TGCAGTGCTAGTCTGGGGGGTCGCACTGAAGCTTTCTTT
CSASLGGRTEAFF
>TRBJ1-3|NA|NA|TRBV5-5
TGTGCCAGCAGCTTCGGACACTCTGGAAACACCATATATTTT
CASSFGHSGNTIYF
>TRBJ1-4|NA|once|TRBV27
TGTGCCAGCAGTCGTAGACAGGCAACTAATGAAAAACTGTTTTTT
CASSRRQATNEKLFF
>TRBJ1-5|NA|NA|TRBV25-1
TGTGCCAGCGGCCCACGGCCCCAGCATTTT
CASGPRPQHF
>TRBJ1-3|NA|NA|TRBV19
TGTGCCAGCACTCAGGGTGCTGGAAACACCATATATTTT
CASTQGAGNTIYF
>TRBJ2-5|NA|NA|TRBV6-5
TGTGCCAGCAGTCAATCTCGACTACTACAAGAGACCCAGTACTTC
CASSQSRLLQETQYF
>TRBJ1-2|NA|NA|TRBV30
TGTGCCTGGAGTACCAGGAATGGCTACACCTTC
CAWSTRNGYTF
>TRBJ1-1|NA|few|TRBV27
TGTGCCAGCAGTTTTTCTCGTACGGGGAACACTGAAGCTTTCTTT
CASSFSRTGNTEAFF
>TRBJ2-1|TRBD1|NA|TRBV19
TGTGCCAGTAGTATAGGACAGGGGGCCTACAATGAGCAGTTCTTC
CASSIGQGAYNEQFF
>TRBJ2-3|NA|few|TRBV2
TGTGCCAGCAGTGTCCGGGTTAGCGGTAACGGGGATACGCAGTATTTT
CASSVRVSGNGDTQYF
>TRBJ2-7|TRBD2|NA|TRBV11-2
TGTGCCAGCAGCTTGCCTAGCGGGGGAACCCTGGGGGAGCAGTACTTC
CASSLPSGGTLGEQYF
>TRBJ2-7|TRBD1|NA|TRBV3-1/TRBV3-2
TGTGCCAGCAGCCCATCCGACAGGGACGAGCAGTACTTC
CASSPSDRDEQYF
>TRBJ1-2|NA|NA|TRBV10-2
TGCGCCAGCAGTGACGGTAACTATGGCTACACCTTC
CASSDGNYGYTF
>TRBJ1-5|TRBD1|NA|TRBV2
TGTGCCAGCAGTGGTGACAGGGTCCAGCAATGGAACCAGCCCCAGCATTTT
CASSGDRVQQWNQPQHF
>TRBJ1-2|TRBD1|NA|TRBV5-6
TGTGCCAGCAGCCCAACCCACGGGACAGCCGTATATGGCTACACCTTC
CASSPTHGTAVYGYTF
>TRBJ1-1|NA|NA|TRBV5-1
TGCGCCAGCAGCTTGGAATTGAGCACTGAAGCTTTCTTT
CASSLELSTEAFF
>TRBJ2-1|TRBD2|few|TRBV7-9
TGTGCCAGCAGCTTACCTCCCCGACTAGCGGGAGTGAACAATGAGCAGTTCTTC
CASSLPPRLAGVNNEQFF
>TRBJ2-3|NA|NA|TRBV30
TGTGCCTGGACGACGCGGGGGCCCCAAGATACGCAGTATTTT
CAWTTRGPQDTQYF
>TRBJ2-5|TRBD1|NA|TRBV27
TGTGCCAGCAGTTCAGGGGGTCGTGGGACCCAGTACTTC
CASSSGGRGTQYF
>TRBJ2-7|NA|NA|TRBV27
TGTGCCAGCAGTTTACTAGGAGGAGGGTCCTACGAGCAGTACTTC
CASSLLGGGSYEQYF
>TRBJ1-4|TRBD1|NA|TRBV3-1/TRBV3-2
TGTGCCAGCAGCCAAGATGTCGGACAGGGCCAAAAACTGTTTTTT
CASSQDVGQGQKLFF
>TRBJ2-3|TRBD1|NA|TRBV5-1
TGCGCCAGCAGCTCGCCCAGAAAACAGGGGGCGAACACAGATACGCAGTATTTT
CASSSPRKQGANTDTQYF
>TRBJ2-3|NA|NA|TRBV28
TGTGCCAGCAGTGGACAGACTAGCACAGATACGCAGTATTTT
CASSGQTSTDTQYF
>TRBJ2-5|TRBD2|NA|TRBV7-2
TGTGCCAGCAGCACCCTAGCGGGGGTAGAGACCCAGTACTTC
CASSTLAGVETQYF
>TRBJ1-5|NA|NA|TRBV5-4
TGTGCCAGCAGCGCGGACAGTAATAGCAATCAGCCCCAGCATTTT
CASSADSNSNQPQHF
>TRBJ2-3|NA|once|TRBV7-2
TGTGCCAGCAGCCCAACCCGGACTGGCACAGATACGCAGTATTTT
CASSPTRTGTDTQYF
>TRBJ1-1|TRBD1|NA|TRBV7-8
TGTGCCAGCAGCTTAGTTGGGACAGGGGTTGAAGCTTTCTTT
CASSLVGTGVEAFF
>TRBJ2-1|TRBD2|NA|TRBV6-1
TGTGCCAGCAGTGAGAAAAGCGGGACTAGTCAGTTCTTC
CASSEKSGTSQFF
>TRBJ1-6|TRBD1|few|TRBV27
TGTGCCAGCAGTTTTAGACAGGGGCGAGACTATAATTCACCCCTCCACTTT
CASSFRQGRDYNSPLHF
>TRBJ2-1|TRBD1|NA|TRBV3-1/TRBV3-2
TGTGCCAGCAGCCAAACCCCGGGACAGGGTTACAATGAGCAGTTCTTC
CASSQTPGQGYNEQFF
>TRBJ2-7|NA|NA|TRBV28
TGTGCCAGCAGCGATATCCTAGCGTCCGAAGCCTACGAGCAGTACTTC
CASSDILASEAYEQYF
>TRBJ1-5|NA|NA|TRBV28
TGTGCCAGCAGTCTCCAACAGGGAAATCAGCCCCAGCATTTT
CASSLQQGNQPQHF
>TRBJ1-2|NA|NA|TRBV30
TGTGCCTGGAGTCTCCTTGGGGCAGGGGTGGGGTATGGCTACACCTTC
CAWSLLGAGVGYGYTF
>TRBJ2-4|TRBD1|NA|TRBV9
TGTGCCAGCAGCCCAACACTAGGGACAGGGCGCCAAAACATTCAGTACTTC
CASSPTLGTGRQNIQYF
>TRBJ2-6|TRBD2|NA|TRBV6-2/TRBV6-3
TGTGCCAGCAGTTGGGGGGGGTCTGGGGCCAACGTCCTGACTTTC
CASSWGGSGANVLTF
>TRBJ1-4|NA|NA|TRBV30
TGTGCCTGGAGTGGGGGGCCAGGGCACCTTAATGAAAAACTGTTTTTT
CAWSGGPGHLNEKLFF
>TRBJ2-5|NA|few|TRBV12-3/TRBV12-4
TGTGCCAGCCGAGCGACCGTGAAAGAGACCCAGTACTTC
CASRATVKETQYF
>TRBJ2-5|TRBD2|once|TRBV5-1
TGCGCCAGCAGCTTTTTTGGACTAGCGGGAGGTGAGACCCAGTACTTC
CASSFFGLAGGETQYF
>TRBJ2-5|TRBD2|NA|TRBV5-1
TGCGCCAGCAGCTGGACTAGCGGGCGCCAAGAGACCCAGTACTTC
CASSWTSGRQETQYF
>TRBJ2-7|NA|NA|TRBV21-1
TGTGCCAGCAGCAAACCGAAAGGAAAGCCTTTACGGACAGGGTCCTACGAGCAGTACTTC
CASSKPKGKPLRTGSYEQYF
>TRBJ1-1|TRBD1|NA|TRBV6-2/TRBV6-3
TGTGCCAGCAGTTACCTCACCGGGACAGGAATGAACACTGAAGCTTTCTTT
CASSYLTGTGMNTEAFF
>TRBJ2-1|TRBD2|NA|TRBV6-2/TRBV6-3
TGTGCCAGCAGCCGTAGCGGGGGGCCCAGCGTCGGCGGGAATGAGCAGTTCTTC
CASSRSGGPSVGGNEQFF
>TRBJ2-3|NA|NA|TRBV12-3/TRBV12-4
TGTGCCAGCAGTCAAGCGGATACGCAGTATTTT
CASSQADTQYF
>TRBJ2-7|TRBD1|few|TRBV6-6
TGTGCCAGCAGCCTAGGGACAGGGAAGCCTAACGAGCAGTACTTC
CASSLGTGKPNEQYF
>TRBJ1-2|NA|NA|TRBV5-5
TGTGCCAGCAGCCTGGATATAGGCTACACCTTC
CASSLDIGYTF
>TRBJ1-6|NA|NA|TRBV12-3/TRBV12-4
TGTGCCAGCAGTTTAGCGTCCGATTCACCCCTCCACTTT
CASSLASDSPLHF